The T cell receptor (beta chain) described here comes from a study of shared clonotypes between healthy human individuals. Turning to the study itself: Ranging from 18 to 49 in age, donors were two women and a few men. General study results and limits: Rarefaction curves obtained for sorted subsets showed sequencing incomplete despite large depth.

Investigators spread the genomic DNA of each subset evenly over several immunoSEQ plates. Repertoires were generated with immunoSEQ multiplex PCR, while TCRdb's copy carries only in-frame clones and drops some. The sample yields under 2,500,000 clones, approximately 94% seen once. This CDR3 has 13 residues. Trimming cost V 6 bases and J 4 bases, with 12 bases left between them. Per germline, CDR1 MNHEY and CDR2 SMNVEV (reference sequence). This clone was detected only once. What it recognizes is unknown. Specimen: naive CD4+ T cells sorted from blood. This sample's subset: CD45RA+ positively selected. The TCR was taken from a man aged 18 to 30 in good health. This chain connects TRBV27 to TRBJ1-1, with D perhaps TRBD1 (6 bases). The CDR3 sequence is CASRGIGGTEAFF. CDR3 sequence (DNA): TGTGCCAGCAGAGGAATAGGGGGCACTGAAGCTTTCTTT.